One sample yielded the 11 T cell receptor beta chains listed below, sequenced in a study of cytomegalovirus exposure and HLA in healthy donors. PCR employed 60 Vbeta and 13 Jbeta primers. Measured with immunoSEQ multiplex PCR; TCRdb has only the in-frame clones, and not every one. Among 120,000 to 150,000 clones listed, around 79% were seen once. Specimen: PBMCs. Every receptor here comes from a middle-aged woman in good health and CMV-seropositive.

A word on this clone: At one end, the junction sequence differs from germline, possibly due to a read error. The V call is TRBV6-5, the J call TRBJ1-2; TRBD1 aligns across 7 bases. The CDR3 extends over 14 amino acids. Germline assignment: CDR1 MNHEY and CDR2 SVGAGI. The CDR3: CACSEPFEGAGYTF. The CDR3 bases are TGTGCCTGCAGTGAACCATTTGAGGGGGCGGGCTACACCTTC.

The V call is TRBV7-2, the J call TRBJ1-1; no definite D call. The CDR3 is 14 residues long. The V end was cut by 6 bases, the J end by 0 bases, with 11 bases between. The V gene's germline CDR1 is SGHTA and CDR2 FQGNSA. The CDR3 DNA is TGTGCCAGCAGAACGACGGAGATGAACACTGAAGCTTTCTTT. Its protein is CASRTTEMNTEAFF.

The chain carries TRBV7-7 and TRBJ2-5, with 8 nucleotides matching TRBD1. In germline, CDR1 is SSHAT, CDR2 FNYEAQ (reference sequence). The V and J ends lost 4 bases and 4 bases, in that order; junction bases with no gene match: 8. The CDR3 is made up of 15 amino acids. In DNA, the CDR3 is TGTGCCAGCAGCTCGCAAGACAGGGGTATAGAGACCCAGTACTTC. Its translation: CASSSQDRGIETQYF.

V is TRBV6-5 and J is TRBJ2-5, with D tentatively TRBD1 (5 bases). Germline CDR1 is MNHEY and CDR2 is SVGAGI. Between the trimmed V and J ends, which lost 0 bases and 9 bases, there was a span of 17 bases. The CDR3 loop spans 15 amino acids. CDR3 nucleotides: TGTGCCAGCAGTTACTCGGGGCAGGGCTTCCTGGCCCAGTACTTC. Its protein product is CASSYSGQGFLAQYF.

The chain combines TRBV18 with TRBJ2-7, with D perhaps TRBD2 (5 bases). The V gene lost 2 bases and the J gene lost 6 bases, with 8 bases spanning the gap. The CDR3 sequence is 12 residues long. Per germline, CDR1 KGHSH and CDR2 LQKENI. The CDR3 coding sequence is TGTGCCAGCTCACCAAATGGAGGCGAGCAGTACTTC. It yields the protein CASSPNGGEQYF.

This chain joins TRBV7-3 and TRBJ2-1; 10 positions agree with TRBD2. Germline V lookup: CDR1 SGHTA, CDR2 FQGTGA. V trimming: 2 bases; J trimming: 6 bases; junction bases outside the gene matches: 4. This CDR3 is built from 15 residues. This CDR3 reads CASSLLAGVTNEQFF. The CDR3 DNA sequence: TGTGCCAGCAGCTTACTAGCGGGGGTCACCAATGAGCAGTTCTTC.

This chain links TRBV2 with TRBJ1-6; D might be TRBD1 (6 bases). The CDR3 covers 13 residues. V lost 7 bases and J lost 9, with 13 bases in between. Germline V lookup: CDR1 SNHLY, CDR2 FYNNEI. The CDR3 region is CASKGGEFSPLHF. The CDR3 nucleotides read TGTGCCAGCAAAGGGGGGGAGTTTTCACCCCTCCACTTT.

Of note for this clone: Germline and junction disagree at one end, which may indicate a read error. The chain joins TRBV7-9 to TRBJ1-5; 12 nucleotides align to TRBD1. Germline V gene lookup returns CDR1 SEHNR and CDR2 FQNEAQ (reference sequence). The CDR3 has 17 residues. The CDR3 loop is CSSSSGTGGYGNQPQHF. The CDR3 bases are TGTTCCAGCAGCTCGGGGACAGGGGGCTACGGCAATCAGCCCCAGCATTTT. The whole variable domain, filled in from reference TRBV7-9 and TRBJ1-5, reads DTGVSQNPRHKITKRGQNVTFRCDPISEHNRLYWYRQTLGQGPEFLTYFQNEAQLEKSRLLSDRFSAERPKGSFSTLEIQRTEQGDSAMYLCSSSSGTGGYGNQPQHFGDGTRLSIL.

The chain couples TRBV19 to TRBJ2-6; the D is unclear. The CDR3 contains 17 residues. V lost 6 bases and J lost 2, with 17 bases in between. Looked up from germline, CDR1 is LNHDA and CDR2 is SQIVND (reference sequence). The CDR3 is CASSVGQMLAGANVLTF. In DNA form, the CDR3 reads TGTGCCAGTAGCGTGGGCCAGATGTTAGCTGGGGCCAACGTCCTGACTTTC.

The chain is built from TRBV5-1 and TRBJ2-1; the match to TRBD2 covers 12 bases. This CDR3 region has 15 residues. Germline V gives CDR1 SGHRS, CDR2 YFSETQ. The V segment lost 4 bases and the J segment 8 bases; nucleotides outside the gene matches: 7. DNA for the CDR3: TGCGCCAGCAGCATCTCTAGCGGGGGGGTGGATGAGCAGTTCTTC. Its translation: CASSISSGGVDEQFF.

The rearrangement uses TRBV2 and TRBJ2-5; 9 bases fit TRBD1. The CDR3 has 12 residues. With 6 bases clipped from V and 4 bases from J, the junction kept 0 bases outside the gene matches. The germline CDR1 and CDR2 sequences are SNHLY and FYNNEI. CDR3 coding DNA: TGTGCCAGCAGGGACAGGGGAGAGACCCAGTACTTC. Its protein is CASRDRGETQYF.